The clone carrying this T cell receptor (beta chain) was counted only a few times. What it binds is not known. The CDR3 is 15 residues long. Germline-derived CDR1 and CDR2 are LNHDA and SQIVND (reference sequence). V was pared by 0 bases and J by 0 bases, with 6 bases between. This record belongs to a study of beta chain features in type 1 diabetes. Study observations and caveats: Among all four CD4+ subsets, Type 1 diabetes patients had TCRB CDR3s that were moderately but significantly shorter. Healthy donors had naive, central memory and Treg TCRB repertoires that appeared less similar than those seen among patients.

There was one heparinised blood draw per donor, averaging about 116 mL. Investigators reverse transcribed all isolated RNA, so they sequenced expressed TCRB transcripts. TCRdb's copy holds only in-frame clones and misses some; the assay was immunoSEQ multiplex PCR. The sample records 130,000 or so clones, roughly 10% being singletons. The V call is TRBV19, the J call TRBJ1-5; no definite D call. The sequenced material came from central memory CD4+ T cells from blood. This TCR derives from a man between 25 and 39 years old with type 1 diabetes. The CDR3 DNA reads as TGTGCCAGTAGTATAGAGAGGGATAGCAATCAGCCCCAGCATTTT. It is translated as CASSIERDSNQPQHF.